Following are 7 T cell receptor beta chains from one sample sequenced in a study of vaccination and CD4 T cells after COVID-19. The Oncomine TCR Beta short-read assay generated sequence data from the DNA of cultured CD4+ T cells. Using its own MiXCR run on the PCR reads, TCRdb lists one record per CDR3 protein. The sample shows 18,000 or so distinct CDR3 sequences, 29% of them seen only once. No antigens are known for them. Treatment indicated: approximately nine-day PBMC culture with coronavirus spike peptide pools or control peptides (ViraFEST assay). What was sequenced was cultured CD4+ T cells from blood. Receptors were obtained from a human donor with COVID-19.

The V call is TRBV20-1, the J call TRBJ1-4; D uncertain. The germline V gene encodes CDR1 DFQATT and CDR2 SNEGSKA (reference sequence). CDR3 length equals 16 residues. V dropped 1 base and J dropped 2 bases, with 14 bases sitting between them. Written as DNA, the CDR3 is TGCAGTGCTAGAGTCCTCCCGAGTTTGACTAATGAAAAACTGTTTTTT. Its translation is CSARVLPSLTNEKLFF.

V and J are TRBV5-1 and TRBJ1-5, with D maybe TRBD1 (5 bases). Germline V gene data show CDR1 as SGHRS and CDR2 as YFSETQ. V dropped 4 bases and J dropped 0 bases, with 14 bases sitting between them. The CDR3 extends over 16 amino acids. The CDR3 spells CASSKRGIPSNQPQHF. The CDR3 DNA reads as TGCGCCAGCAGCAAGAGGGGAATTCCTAGCAATCAGCCCCAGCATTTT.

The chain couples TRBV5-1 to TRBJ2-1; 8 bases line up with TRBD1. The J call may be mistaken, given a closer DNA end match to TRBJ2-7. The CDR3 spans 14 residues. Germline lookup yields CDR1 SGHRS and CDR2 YFSETQ. Here the CDR3 reads CASSSGQALYEQYF. As DNA, the CDR3 is TGCGCCAGCAGCTCGGGACAGGCCCTCTACGAGCAGTACTTC.

V usage is TRBV7-2 and J usage is TRBJ1-3, with D hard to call. Trimming removed 3 bases from V and 7 bases from J, with 16 bases in between. This CDR3 contains 15 residues. From germline, CDR1 is SGHTA and CDR2 FQGNSA. CDR3 loop: CASSLGSFAGNTIYF. The CDR3 bases are TGTGCCAGCAGCTTGGGCAGTTTCGCCGGGAACACCATATATTTT.

This rearrangement joins TRBV28 to TRBJ1-4; D unresolved. This CDR3 spans 13 amino acids. The V and J ends lost 9 bases and 8 bases respectively, with 16 bases between them. Germline loops: CDR1 MDHEN, CDR2 SYDVKM. The CDR3 DNA sequence: TGTGCCAGTAGACGCGGGCCCGGCGAAAAACTGTTTTTT. Translated: CASRRGPGEKLFF. The whole variable domain, filled in from reference TRBV28 and TRBJ1-4, reads DVKVTQSSRYLVKRTGEKVFLECVQDMDHENMFWYRQDPGLGLRLIYFSYDVKMKEKGDIPEGYSVSREKKERFSLILESASTNQTSMYLCASRRGPGEKLFFGSGTQLSVL.

In its sample, this clonotype ranks as medium-sized. The rearrangement joins TRBV5-5 to TRBJ2-6; D assignment may be TRBD1 or TRBD2 (5 bases each). The CDR3 length is 17 residues. With 4 bases removed from V and 4 bases from J, the gap between germline ends came to 18 bases. Germline V lookup: CDR1 SGHKS, CDR2 YYEKEE (reference sequence). The CDR3 nucleotides read TGTGCCAGCAGCCTATGGGGGTTCTCGGCGGGGGCCAACGTCCTGACTTTC. Protein product: CASSLWGFSAGANVLTF.

This clonotype came up a few times. The gene calls are TRBV5-1 and TRBJ2-5, with 8 bases fitting TRBD2. The CDR3 contains 15 residues. V was clipped by 1 base and J by 1 base; unmatched bases: 3. Germline CDR1 SGHRS, CDR2 YFSETQ. CDR3 nucleotide sequence: TGCGCCAGCAGCTTGACCCTAGCGGGCCAAGAGACCCAGTACTTC. Translation: CASSLTLAGQETQYF.